This T cell receptor (beta chain) emerged from a study of OX40 agonist ivuxolimab in advanced cancers. About the study: An agonistic anti-OX40 (CD134) antibody, ivuxolimab, was used to treat the patients. Intravenous ivuxolimab at 0.01 to 10 mg/kg was given to patients every 2 weeks. General study findings and limits: CD4+ and CD8+ T cells in blood underwent clonal expansion by week 6 at 0.1 to 3.0 mg/kg.

Some clones are missing from TCRdb's copy, which holds only in-frame ones; the method was immunoSEQ multiplex PCR. Of more than 25,000 clones listed, roughly 90% are singletons. The germline V gene has CDR1 SGDLS and CDR2 YYNGEE. V lost 0 bases, J lost 3 bases, and 12 bases lay in between. The CDR3 runs to 16 residues. There are a few counts of this clone. Its matching antigen is unknown. The sequence was obtained from an adult with an advanced solid tumor such as melanoma, head and neck, liver or kidney cancer. The material sequenced was CD4+ or CD8+ T cells sorted from blood, taken in a trial of the OX40 agonist ivuxolimab. V is TRBV9 and J is TRBJ2-2; a weak D match, TRBD1 (5 bases). This CDR3 reads CASSVVSGYDTGELFF. The CDR3 DNA sequence: TGTGCCAGCAGCGTAGTGTCAGGGTACGACACCGGGGAGCTGTTTTTT. Looking up the rest from reference TRBV9 and TRBJ2-2 gives the full variable domain: DSGVTQTPKHLITATGQRVTLRCSPRSGDLSVYWYQQSLDQGLQFLIQYYNGEERAKGNILERFSAQQFPDLHSELNLSSLELGDSALYFCASSVVSGYDTGELFFGEGSRLTVL.